This entry is about one T cell receptor beta chain. This clonotype was found a few times. There is no known antigen for this receptor. Base qualities are not at hand, and no much larger clone is one base apart. This sample was taken from a study of T-cell reconstitution after alpha-beta-depleted transplantation in children (TCRdb year 2016). Background on the whole study: The study quantitatively tracked T-cell immune reconstitution after TCRalphabeta/CD19-depleted allogeneic hematopoietic cell transplantation in children using TCR repertoire profiling.

The V and J ends are trimmed by 3 bases and 5 bases, leaving 10 bases between them. The cysteine opens and the phenylalanine closes a CDR3 of 13 amino acids. Only the CDR3 portion is preserved as DNA: 39 bases, with reading frame beginning at the first base. The germline V gene yields LGHNA for CDR1 and YNFKEQ for CDR2. Libraries were built with PCR. The instrument given in TCRdb is Illumina HiSeq 2500. TCR libraries were prepared with molecular barcoding, using unique molecular identifiers to normalize TCRbeta repertoire quantification. TCRdb reanalyzed the raw reads on its own, using fastp at Q25 for trimming and MiXCR for clone calling, and kept in-frame beta chains. Identical CDR3 protein sequences are pooled into one entry, listed with their most common genes and DNA. Here the sample has around 410,000 distinct CDR3 sequences; around 9.9% occur a single time. Roughly 5.1% of the sample goes to the ten largest clones.

The receptor chain draws on TRBV4-2 and TRBJ1-1; the D gene is unclear. The receptor comes from a human donor who donated a stem cell graft to a child with acute myeloid leukemia. The sample in question was PBMCs from the stem cell graft donor, obtained from the stem cell graft. This receptor has the CDR3 CASSQPAGTEAFF. The nucleotides are TGTGCCAGCAGCCAGCCGGCGGGGACTGAAGCTTTCTTT.